Described below is a single T cell receptor beta chain sequence and its context. These data are taken from a study of cytomegalovirus exposure and HLA in healthy donors. This CDR3 is 13 amino acids long. Looked up from germline, CDR1 is SQVTM and CDR2 is ANQGSEA. Losses at the gene ends were 6 bases for V and 0 bases for J; bases not matched to a gene: 4. TCRdb's copy holds only in-frame clones and misses some; the assay was immunoSEQ multiplex PCR. The data contain 200,000 to 300,000 clones, roughly 90% of them singletons. The TCR originated in a man aged 18 to 29 in good health and CMV-seropositive. Sequences were obtained from PBMCs. The chain uses TRBV29-1 and TRBJ2-7; TRBD2 aligns across 8 bases. CDR3 sequence reads: CSVKTSASYEQYF. The CDR3 DNA sequence: TGCAGCGTAAAGACTAGCGCCTCCTACGAGCAGTACTTC.